The entry below gives a single TCR beta chain sequence along with its context. The CDR3 extends over 14 amino acids. Trimming took 2 bases from V and 1 from J, leaving 9 bases between them. The germline CDR1 and CDR2 sequences are SGHRS and YFSETQ. This sample is drawn from a study of T cell changes during pregnancy in multiple sclerosis. The method was immunoSEQ multiplex PCR; TCRdb's version includes in-frame clones alone and lacks a portion of them. The data show about 40,000 clones, over 85% seen once. This sequence was found in a female donor with multiple sclerosis, enrolled in a pregnancy study. This chain links TRBV5-1 with TRBJ1-1; perhaps TRBD1 as D (6 bases). Source: CD4+ T cells from peripheral blood mononuclear cells, taken before pregnancy. CDR3 amino acids: CASSLIQGNTEAFF. Here the CDR3 DNA reads TGCGCCAGCAGCTTAATACAGGGGAACACTGAAGCTTTCTTT.